Listed below are T cell receptor beta chains from one sample, sequenced in a study of lymphopenia after photon versus proton radiotherapy. Profiled with immunoSEQ multiplex PCR; TCRdb holds only in-frame clones, not every one. The table includes about 160,000 clones, around 85% detected once. The sample in question was peripheral blood, obtained from a patient treated with photon-based radiotherapy. Source of these receptors: a man between 50 and 59 years old with gastric cancer. The CDR3 runs from the conserved cysteine through the conserved F or W. D genes are given only for firm matches. Not every row has a clone size; where given, it reads once, few, many or a size class.

D,size,J,V,CDR3,DNA
TRBD1,NA,TRBJ2-7,TRBV7-2,CASKKDRASSYEQYF,TGTGCCAGCAAGAAGGACAGGGCCAGCTCCTACGAGCAGTACTTC
NA,once,TRBJ1-5,TRBV5-6,CASSLGTVQPQHF,TGTGCCAGCAGCTTGGGCACGGTACAGCCCCAGCATTTT
NA,NA,TRBJ2-5,TRBV9,CASSAGETQYF,TGTGCCAGCAGCGCCGGGGAGACCCAGTACTTC
TRBD1,NA,TRBJ2-1,TRBV6-1,CATSRQGAQDNEQFF,TGTGCCACCTCCCGACAGGGGGCGCAGGACAATGAGCAGTTCTTC
NA,NA,TRBJ1-5,TRBV28,CASSLAQGNQPQHF,TGTGCCAGCAGTTTGGCCCAGGGGAACCAGCCCCAGCATTTT
NA,NA,TRBJ1-2,TRBV9,CASSSSRAIASYGYTF,TGTGCCAGCAGCTCCAGTAGGGCCATCGCGTCCTATGGCTACACCTTC
NA,NA,TRBJ1-1,TRBV7-9,CASSLEAGATLNTEAFF,TGTGCCAGCAGCTTAGAAGCAGGGGCGACCTTGAACACTGAAGCTTTCTTT
NA,NA,TRBJ1-4,TRBV4-1,CASSQESGRIGEKLFF,TGCGCCAGCAGCCAAGAGTCGGGGAGGATTGGGGAAAAACTGTTTTTT
NA,NA,TRBJ2-3,TRBV7-2,CASSLVRIGPDTQYF,TGTGCCAGCAGCTTAGTCAGGATAGGTCCAGATACGCAGTATTTT
NA,NA,TRBJ2-7,TRBV6-6,CASSYSDRDYEQYF,TGTGCCAGCAGTTACTCCGACAGAGACTACGAGCAGTACTTC
NA,NA,TRBJ1-3,TRBV11-2,CASSLQSSGNTIYF,TGTGCCAGCAGTCTTCAGAGCTCTGGAAACACCATATATTTT
NA,NA,TRBJ2-7,TRBV5-1,CASSSLGAYEQYF,TGCGCCAGCAGCTCTCTAGGGGCCTACGAGCAGTACTTC
NA,NA,TRBJ2-7,TRBV10-2,CASSGGMVSYEQYF,TGCGCCAGCAGTGGGGGAATGGTGTCTTACGAGCAGTACTTC
NA,NA,TRBJ1-2,TRBV20-1,CSAREGDGYTF,TGCAGTGCTAGAGAAGGGGACGGCTACACCTTC
TRBD1,NA,TRBJ2-7,TRBV18,CASSPQTGGPYEQYF,TGTGCCAGCTCACCACAAACAGGGGGTCCCTACGAGCAGTACTTC
NA,NA,TRBJ2-5,TRBV28,CASSLLVGALETQYF,TGTGCCAGCAGTTTATTAGTGGGAGCCTTGGAGACCCAGTACTTC
TRBD2,NA,TRBJ2-7,TRBV7-2,CASSLRTSGRALFEQYF,TGTGCCAGCAGCCTCCGGACTAGCGGGAGGGCCTTGTTTGAGCAGTACTTC
TRBD1,NA,TRBJ1-2,TRBV29-1,CSVGPRTVGQAARNGYTF,TGCAGCGTTGGGCCCAGAACCGTGGGACAGGCGGCCCGTAATGGCTACACCTTC
TRBD1,once,TRBJ2-7,TRBV10-2,CASSAPDRGREQYF,TGCGCCAGCAGTGCCCCTGACAGGGGGCGGGAGCAGTACTTC
TRBD1,NA,TRBJ1-1,TRBV27,CASSPRHPGQGAVNTEAFF,TGTGCCAGCAGCCCTAGACACCCGGGACAGGGGGCTGTGAACACTGAAGCTTTCTTT
TRBD2,NA,TRBJ2-5,TRBV19,CGGGGGQETQYF,TGTGGGGGGGGAGGAGGACAAGAGACCCAGTACTTC
NA,NA,TRBJ2-1,TRBV5-1,CASSGLWTRPFF,TGCGCCAGCAGCGGCCTGTGGACACGGCCGTTCTTC
TRBD1,NA,TRBJ1-2,TRBV29-1,CSVQGALGNYGYTF,TGCAGCGTACAGGGGGCGTTGGGTAACTATGGCTACACCTTC